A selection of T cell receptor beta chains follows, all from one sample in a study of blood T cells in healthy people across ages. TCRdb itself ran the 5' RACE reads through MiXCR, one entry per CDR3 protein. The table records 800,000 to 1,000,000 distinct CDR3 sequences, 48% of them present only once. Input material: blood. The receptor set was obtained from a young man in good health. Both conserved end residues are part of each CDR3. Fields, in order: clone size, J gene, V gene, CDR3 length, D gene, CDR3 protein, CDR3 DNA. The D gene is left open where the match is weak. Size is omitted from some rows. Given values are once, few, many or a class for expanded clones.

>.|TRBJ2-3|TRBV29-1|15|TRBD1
CSVERIGTGLDTQYF
TGCAGCGTTGAACGGATAGGGACAGGGTTGGATACGCAGTATTTT
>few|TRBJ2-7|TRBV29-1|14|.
CSVEAPGRAYEQYF
TGCAGCGTTGAGGCCCCGGGACGGGCCTACGAGCAGTACTTC
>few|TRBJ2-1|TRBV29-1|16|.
CSVEGPGQRVHNEQFF
TGCAGCGTTGAAGGCCCCGGGCAAAGGGTACACAATGAGCAGTTCTTC
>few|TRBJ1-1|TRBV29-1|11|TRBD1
CSVARGTEAFF
TGCAGCGTTGCCAGGGGGACTGAAGCTTTCTTT
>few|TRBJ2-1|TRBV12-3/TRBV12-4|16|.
CASSQGVGIGFNEQFF
TGTGCCAGCAGTCAAGGCGTAGGGATTGGGTTCAATGAGCAGTTCTTC
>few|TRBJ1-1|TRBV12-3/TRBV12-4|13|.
CASSHGGRSEAFF
TGTGCCAGCTCACATGGCGGAAGGTCTGAAGCTTTCTTT
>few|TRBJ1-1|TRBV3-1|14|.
CASSQESAYTEAFF
TGTGCCAGCAGCCAAGAATCAGCTTACACTGAAGCTTTCTTT
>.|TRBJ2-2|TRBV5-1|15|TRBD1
CANSRDRGPTGELFF
TGCGCCAACAGCCGAGACAGGGGACCAACCGGGGAGCTGTTTTTT
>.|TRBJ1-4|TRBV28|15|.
CASSTQGPTNEKLFF
TGTGCCAGCAGTACCCAGGGTCCAACTAATGAAAAACTGTTTTTT
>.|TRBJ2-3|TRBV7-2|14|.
CASSSPEGFATQYF
TGTGCCAGCAGTTCTCCCGAGGGTTTTGCTACGCAGTATTTT
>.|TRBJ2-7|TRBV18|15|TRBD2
CASSLGSGGAREQYF
TGTGCCAGCTCACTCGGGAGCGGGGGGGCCCGAGAGCAGTACTTC
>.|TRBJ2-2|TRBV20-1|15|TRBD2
CSARDPVLAGGKLFF
TGCAGTGCTAGAGACCCCGTACTAGCGGGGGGGAAGCTGTTTTTT
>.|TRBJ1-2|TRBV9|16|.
CASSAHLEGVVGGYTF
TGTGCCAGCAGCGCTCATCTCGAGGGGGTGGTAGGAGGCTACACCTTC
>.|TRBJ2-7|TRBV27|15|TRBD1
CASGRTRTGGYEQYF
TGTGCCAGCGGCCGCACCAGGACAGGTGGATACGAGCAGTACTTC
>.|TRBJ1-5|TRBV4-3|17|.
CASSQDTAAYSNQPQHF
TGCGCCAGCAGCCAAGATACGGCAGCTTATAGCAATCAGCCCCAGCATTTT
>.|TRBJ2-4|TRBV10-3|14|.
CAISGVLTKNIQYF
TGTGCCATCAGTGGGGTATTAACCAAAAACATTCAGTACTTC
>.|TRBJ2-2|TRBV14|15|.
CASSQVPWSTGELFF
TGTGCCAGCAGCCAAGTCCCGTGGAGCACCGGGGAGCTGTTTTTT
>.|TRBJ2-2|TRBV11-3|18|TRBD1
CASSYDSDGTGDTGELFF
TGTGCCAGCAGTTACGATAGTGACGGGACAGGGGACACCGGGGAGCTGTTTTTT
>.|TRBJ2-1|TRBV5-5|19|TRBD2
CASSLVGATSGGFYNEQFF
TGTGCCAGCAGCTTGGTGGGGGCCACTAGCGGGGGCTTTTACAATGAGCAGTTCTTC
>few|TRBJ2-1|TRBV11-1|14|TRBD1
CASSSRQGRGEQFF
TGTGCCAGCAGCTCACGACAGGGTAGGGGTGAGCAGTTCTTC
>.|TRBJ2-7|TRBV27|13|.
CASTGTDKYEQYF
TGTGCCAGTACCGGGACGGATAAATACGAGCAGTACTTC
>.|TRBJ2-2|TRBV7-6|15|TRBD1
CASSLGVRGPGELFF
TGTGCCAGCAGCTTGGGGGTCAGGGGGCCCGGGGAGCTGTTTTTT
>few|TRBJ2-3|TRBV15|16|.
CATSRLTGLSTDTQYF
TGTGCCACCAGCAGGCTTACGGGCCTTTCCACAGATACGCAGTATTTT
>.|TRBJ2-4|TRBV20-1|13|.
CSAYGPVGNIQYF
TGCAGTGCTTACGGACCTGTAGGTAACATTCAGTACTTC
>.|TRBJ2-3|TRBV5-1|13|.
CASQGLTTDTQYF
TGCGCCAGCCAAGGGCTGACAACAGATACGCAGTATTTT
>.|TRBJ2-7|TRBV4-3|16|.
CASSQDASGSYYEQYF
TGCGCCAGCAGCCAAGATGCGTCGGGCAGCTACTACGAGCAGTACTTC
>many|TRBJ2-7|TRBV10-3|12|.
CAISERGNEQYF
TGTGCCATCAGTGAGAGAGGGAACGAGCAGTACTTC
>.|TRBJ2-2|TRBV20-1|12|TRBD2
CSAREGAGELFF
TGCAGTGCCCGGGAGGGGGCCGGGGAGCTGTTTTTT
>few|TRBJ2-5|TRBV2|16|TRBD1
CASSEGTAGGQGAQYF
TGTGCCAGCAGTGAAGGGACGGCAGGGGGTCAGGGGGCCCAGTACTTC
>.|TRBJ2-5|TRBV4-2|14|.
CASSQDAAGETQYF
TGTGCCAGCAGCCAAGATGCAGCGGGCGAGACCCAGTACTTC
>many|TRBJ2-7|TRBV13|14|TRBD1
CASSLGNRGYEQYF
TGTGCCAGCAGTTTAGGGAACAGGGGTTACGAGCAGTACTTC
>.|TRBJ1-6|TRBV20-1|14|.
CSALSWEYNSPLHF
TGCAGTGCCCTGAGCTGGGAATATAATTCACCCCTCCACTTT
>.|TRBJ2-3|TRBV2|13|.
CASSRGYTDTQYF
TGTGCCAGCAGTCGGGGGTACACAGATACGCAGTATTTT
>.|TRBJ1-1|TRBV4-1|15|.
CASSQAGQPNTEAFF
TGCGCCAGCAGCCAAGCAGGCCAGCCGAACACTGAAGCTTTCTTT
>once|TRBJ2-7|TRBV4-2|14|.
CASSRTDYTYEQYF
TGTGCCAGCAGCCGGACTGACTATACCTACGAGCAGTACTTC
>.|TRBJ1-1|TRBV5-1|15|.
CASSLAAETNTEAFF
TGCGCCAGCAGCTTGGCGGCAGAAACGAACACTGAAGCTTTCTTT
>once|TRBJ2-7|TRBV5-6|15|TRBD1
CASSTRDRAFLEQYF
TGTGCCAGCAGCACCCGGGACAGGGCATTTCTCGAGCAGTACTTC
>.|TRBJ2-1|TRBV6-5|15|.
CATHRTESSHNEQFF
TGTGCCACCCACCGGACGGAGAGCTCCCACAATGAGCAGTTCTTC
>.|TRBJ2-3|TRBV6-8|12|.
CASIPVTDTQYF
TGTGCCAGCATCCCCGTTACAGATACGCAGTATTTT
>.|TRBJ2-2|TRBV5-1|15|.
CASSLAQGRSGELFF
TGCGCCAGCAGCTTGGCGCAAGGGCGATCCGGGGAGCTGTTTTTT
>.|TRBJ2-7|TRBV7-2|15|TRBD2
CASSPRDYIRNEQYF
TGTGCCAGCAGCCCCCGGGACTATATACGGAATGAGCAGTACTTC
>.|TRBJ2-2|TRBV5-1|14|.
CASSSRLDVWELFF
TGCGCCAGCAGCTCCAGACTGGACGTGTGGGAGCTGTTTTTT